The 11 T cell receptor beta chains presented below share a single source sample, sequenced in a study of radiotherapy plus CTLA-4 blockade in lung cancer. Only in-frame clones appear in the TCRdb table, and some are missing; sequencing was by immunoSEQ multiplex PCR. This table has 55,000 to 65,000 clones, around 80% appearing once. The sequenced sample was peripheral blood, obtained from a patient treated with radiotherapy plus ipilimumab. The receptors stem from a human donor with non-small cell lung cancer who had a partial response to radiotherapy plus ipilimumab.

Worth noting for this clone: Other DNA sequences from this sample encode an identical CDR3 as well. The genes are TRBV11-2 and TRBJ2-7; perhaps TRBD1 as D (5 bases). Germline values: CDR1 SGHAT, CDR2 FQNNGV. V dropped 0 bases and J dropped 2 bases, with 5 bases sitting between them. The CDR3 loop spans 13 amino acids. CDR3 sequence (DNA): TGTGCCAGCAGCTTAGACAGGGCCTACGAGCAGTACTTC. It encodes CASSLDRAYEQYF.

The chain uses TRBV7-8 and TRBJ1-5, with 8 bases fitting TRBD1. J gave up 0 bases and V 5 bases, and 6 bases lay outside the gene matches. The CDR3 consists of 16 residues. The V gene's germline CDR1 is SGHVS and CDR2 FQNEAQ. CDR3 loop: CASSDIDRGSNQPQHF. CDR3 DNA: TGTGCCAGCAGCGACATCGACAGGGGTAGCAATCAGCCCCAGCATTTT.

The V gene is TRBV5-5, the J gene TRBJ2-3; maybe TRBD2 (6 bases). This CDR3 has 14 amino acids. V dropped 3 bases and J dropped 5 bases, with 13 bases sitting between them. CDR1 and CDR2 (germline): SGHKS, YYEKEE (reference sequence). The CDR3 bases are TGTGCCAGCAGCTGGCTTCCGGAGGGAGATACGCAGTATTTT. Protein product: CASSWLPEGDTQYF.

The sample holds a few counts of this clone. The V gene is TRBV7-3, the J gene TRBJ2-2, with TRBD1 matching 7 bases. CDR3 length: 15 amino acids. From germline, CDR1 is SGHTA and CDR2 FQGTGA. The V gene end was trimmed by 5 bases and the J gene end by 5 bases; junction bases not matched to a gene: 8. The CDR3 loop reads CASSPQGVFTGELFF. The CDR3 region has the DNA TGTGCCAGCAGCCCGCAGGGGGTTTTTACCGGGGAGCTGTTTTTT. Together with reference TRBV7-3 and TRBJ2-2, the CDR3 gives the full variable domain: GAGVSQTPSNKVTEKGKYVELRCDPISGHTALYWYRQSLGQGPEFLIYFQGTGAADDSGLPNDRFFAVRPEGSVSTLKIQRTERGDSAVYLCASSPQGVFTGELFFGEGSRLTVL.

The V gene is TRBV15, the J gene TRBJ2-1; a possible D gene is TRBD1 (5 bases). CDR1 and CDR2 (germline): LNHNV, YYDKDF (reference sequence). The CDR3 totals 17 residues. Trimming removed 0 bases at V and 0 bases at J, with 12 bases between. CDR3: CATSRDLLGVSYNEQFF. The CDR3 DNA sequence: TGTGCCACCAGCAGAGATCTCTTAGGGGTCTCCTACAATGAGCAGTTCTTC. The entire variable domain, with the rest obtained from reference TRBV15 and TRBJ2-1, is as follows: DAMVIQNPRYQVTQFGKPVTLSCSQTLNHNVMYWYQQKSSQAPKLLFHYYDKDFNNEADTPDNFQSRRPNTSFCFLDIRSPGLGDTAMYLCATSRDLLGVSYNEQFFGPGTRLTVL.

The chain joins TRBV7-2 to TRBJ1-2; 9 nucleotides align to TRBD1. J lost 2 bases, V lost 2 bases, and 3 bases had no gene match. The CDR3 has 15 residues. Germline values: CDR1 SGHTA, CDR2 FQGNSA. The CDR3 region is CASSLKQGANYGYTF. Here the CDR3 DNA reads TGTGCCAGCAGCTTAAAACAGGGGGCAAACTATGGCTACACCTTC.

This clone was picked up a small number of times. The V call is TRBV5-6, the J call TRBJ1-6; tentatively, D is TRBD1 (5 bases). Germline V CDR1 and CDR2: SGHDT, YYEEEE. The V gene lost 2 bases and the J gene lost 13 bases, with 10 bases spanning the gap. The CDR3 extends over 12 amino acids. DNA for the CDR3: TGTGCCAGCAGCTTTCAGACAGCCCCCCTCCACTTT. This sequence encodes CASSFQTAPLHF.

The V and J genes are TRBV19 and TRBJ2-5; tentatively, D is TRBD1 (6 bases). The CDR3 has 14 residues. V lost 5 bases and J lost 4, with 14 bases in between. Germline CDR1 is LNHDA and CDR2 is SQIVND (reference sequence). In DNA form, the CDR3 reads TGTGCCAGTAGTTCCAGGGGAGTAGGAGAGACCCAGTACTTC. Its translation: CASSSRGVGETQYF. The variable domain in full, with the rest retrieved from reference TRBV19 and TRBJ2-5, is DGGITQSPKYLFRKEGQNVTLSCEQNLNHDAMYWYRQDPGQGLRLIYYSQIVNDFQKGDIAEGYSVSREKKESFPLTVTSAQKNPTAFYLCASSSRGVGETQYFGPGTRLLVL.

The chain recombines TRBV4-2 with TRBJ2-1, with TRBD2 matching over 12 bases. Germline V lookup: CDR1 LGHNA, CDR2 YNFKEQ. The CDR3 loop spans 16 amino acids. V trimming: 3 bases; J trimming: 7 bases; junction bases outside the gene matches: 7. CDR3 DNA sequence: TGTGCCAGCAGCCATGCGCTAGCGGGGGGGAATAATGAGCAGTTCTTC. Its translation: CASSHALAGGNNEQFF.

CDR3 DNA: TGTGCCAGCAGTTACTCCGTACCGGGACAGGGGGACGAGCAGTACTTC. Translation gives CASSYSVPGQGDEQYF. The chain links TRBV6-5 to TRBJ2-7; TRBD1 matches 11 bases. This CDR3 comprises 16 residues. The V and J ends lost 0 bases and 5 bases, in that order; junction bases with no gene match: 6. CDR1 and CDR2 (germline): MNHEY, SVGAGI.

This CDR3 is CASGSGRNTEAFF. The DNA of the CDR3 is TGTGCCAGCGGATCCGGGAGGAACACTGAAGCTTTCTTT. This chain links TRBV9 with TRBJ1-1; D gene ambiguous. The CDR3 totals 13 residues. Between the trimmed V and J ends, which lost 7 bases and 1 base, there was a span of 11 bases. Germline V lookup: CDR1 SGDLS, CDR2 YYNGEE.